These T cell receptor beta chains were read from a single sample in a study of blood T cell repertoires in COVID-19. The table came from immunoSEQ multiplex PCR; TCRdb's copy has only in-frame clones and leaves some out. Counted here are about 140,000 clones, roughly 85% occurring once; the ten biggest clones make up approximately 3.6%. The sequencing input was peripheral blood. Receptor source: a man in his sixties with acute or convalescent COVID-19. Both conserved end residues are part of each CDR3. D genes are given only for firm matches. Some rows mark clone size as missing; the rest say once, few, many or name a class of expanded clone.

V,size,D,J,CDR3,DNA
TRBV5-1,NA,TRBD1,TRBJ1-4,CASSLGTGSTTNEKLFF,TGCGCCAGCAGCTTGGGGACAGGGTCTACAACTAATGAAAAACTGTTTTTT
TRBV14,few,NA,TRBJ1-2,CASSSRRGYGYTF,TGTGCCAGCAGCTCACGCCGGGGCTATGGCTACACCTTC
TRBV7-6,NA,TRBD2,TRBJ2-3,CASSLASTGGRPTDTQYF,TGTGCCAGCAGCTTAGCGAGCACGGGAGGGAGGCCCACAGATACGCAGTATTTT
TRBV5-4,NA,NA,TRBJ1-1,CASSFGQMNTEAFF,TGTGCCAGCAGCTTCGGACAAATGAACACTGAAGCTTTCTTT
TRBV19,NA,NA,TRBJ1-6,CASSIPSIEAGIASALYNSPLHF,TGTGCCAGTAGTATACCCTCGATTGAGGCGGGGATCGCGTCAGCTCTCTATAATTCACCCCTCCACTTT
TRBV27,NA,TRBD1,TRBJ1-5,CASRPGQGNQPQHF,TGTGCCAGCAGGCCGGGACAGGGTAATCAGCCCCAGCATTTT
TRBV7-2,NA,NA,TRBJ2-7,CASSLEIGRRLAYEQYF,TGTGCCAGCAGCTTAGAAATCGGCCGGAGGCTAGCCTACGAGCAGTACTTC
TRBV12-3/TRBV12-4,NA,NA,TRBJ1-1,CASSFRVGAFF,TGTGCCAGCAGTTTTCGAGTTGGAGCTTTCTTT
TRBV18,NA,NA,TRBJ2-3,CASSPGGEGTQYF,TGTGCCAGCTCACCAGGCGGCGAGGGTACGCAGTATTTT
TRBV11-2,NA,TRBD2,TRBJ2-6,CASSLAGGGDPGANVLTF,TGTGCCAGCAGCTTAGCTGGGGGGGGAGATCCTGGGGCCAACGTCCTGACTTTC
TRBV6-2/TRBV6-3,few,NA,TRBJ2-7,CASSYSLGYSYEQYF,TGTGCCAGCAGTTACTCGCTCGGGTACTCCTACGAGCAGTACTTC
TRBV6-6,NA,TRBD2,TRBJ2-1,CASSRRTSGRRVGNEQFF,TGTGCCAGCAGTCGTAGGACTAGCGGGAGGAGGGTGGGCAATGAGCAGTTCTTC
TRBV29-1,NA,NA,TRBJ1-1,CSVAEGTHTEAFF,TGCAGCGTGGCAGAGGGTACGCACACTGAAGCTTTCTTT
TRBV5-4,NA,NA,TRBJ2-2,CASSWRNTGELFF,TGTGCCAGCAGCTGGAGGAACACCGGGGAGCTGTTTTTT
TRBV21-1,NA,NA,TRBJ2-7,CASSKGVGDYSYEQYF,TGTGCCAGCAGCAAAGGGGTAGGGGACTACTCCTACGAGCAGTACTTC
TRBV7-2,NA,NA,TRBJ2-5,CASSQGGGEETQYF,TGTGCCAGCAGCCAAGGAGGGGGGGAAGAGACCCAGTACTTC